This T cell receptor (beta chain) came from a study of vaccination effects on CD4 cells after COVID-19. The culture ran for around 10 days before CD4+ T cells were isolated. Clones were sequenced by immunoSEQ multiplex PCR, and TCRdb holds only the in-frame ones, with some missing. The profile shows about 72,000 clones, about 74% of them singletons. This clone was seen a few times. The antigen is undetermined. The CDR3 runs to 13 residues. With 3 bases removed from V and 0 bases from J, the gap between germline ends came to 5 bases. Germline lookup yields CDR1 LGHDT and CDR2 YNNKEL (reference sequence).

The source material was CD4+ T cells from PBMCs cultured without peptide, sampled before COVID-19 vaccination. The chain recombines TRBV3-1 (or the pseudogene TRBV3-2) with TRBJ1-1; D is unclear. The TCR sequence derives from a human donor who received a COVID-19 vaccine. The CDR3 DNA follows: TGTGCCAGCAGCCAGGACTTGAACACTGAAGCTTTCTTT. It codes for CASSQDLNTEAFF.